This T cell receptor (beta chain) was documented in a study of blood T cell repertoires in COVID-19. On the study more broadly: Acute-phase and convalescent COVID-19 samples originated in the United States, Italy and Spain. Sources were T cells, B-cell-depleted T cells, or PBMCs; the material itself was cDNA or gDNA.

Authors' data handling: Amplification with reference gene primers provided the estimates of nucleated cell counts. The repertoire was sequenced with immunoSEQ multiplex PCR; TCRdb's copy has only in-frame clones and lacks some. D and trimming come from the DNA, and the V and J calls and clone size come from that table. The repertoire holds a few hundred thousand clones, roughly 87% seen once, with over 3.5% in the top ten. The length of the CDR3 is 14 residues. V lost 8 bases and J lost 5, with 18 bases in between. The germline V gene has CDR1 MNHEY and CDR2 SVGAGI. Sequenced input: peripheral blood. The genes are TRBV6-5 and TRBJ1-1; tentatively, D is TRBD1 (6 bases). This receptor was taken from a woman aged 55-75 years with COVID-19, enrolled during active disease. DNA for the CDR3: TGTGCCAGCCGGGGGGCCGGGGGTACGACTGAAGCTTTCTTT. Amino acids: CASRGAGGTTEAFF.